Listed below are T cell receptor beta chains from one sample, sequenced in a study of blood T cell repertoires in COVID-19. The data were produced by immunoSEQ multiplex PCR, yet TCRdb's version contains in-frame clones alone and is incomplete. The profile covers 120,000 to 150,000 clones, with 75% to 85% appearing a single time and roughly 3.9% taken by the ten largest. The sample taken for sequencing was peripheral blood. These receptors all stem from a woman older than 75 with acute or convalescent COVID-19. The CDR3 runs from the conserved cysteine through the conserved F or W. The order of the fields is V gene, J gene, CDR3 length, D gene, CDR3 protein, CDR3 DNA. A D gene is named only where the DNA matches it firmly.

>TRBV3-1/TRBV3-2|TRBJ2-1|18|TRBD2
CASSLLGLAGWSYNEQFF
TGTGCCAGCAGCCTTCTGGGACTAGCGGGATGGTCCTACAATGAGCAGTTCTTC
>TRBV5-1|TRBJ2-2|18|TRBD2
CASSLGYRSGVHTGELFF
TGCGCCAGCAGCTTGGGGTATCGTAGCGGGGTACACACCGGGGAGCTGTTTTTT
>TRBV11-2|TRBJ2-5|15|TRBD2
CASSLVGGARETQYF
TGTGCCAGCAGCTTAGTCGGGGGGGCCCGAGAGACCCAGTACTTC
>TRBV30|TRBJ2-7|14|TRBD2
CAWTLAGGLYEQYF
TGTGCCTGGACACTAGCGGGGGGGCTATACGAGCAGTACTTC
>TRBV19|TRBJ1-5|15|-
CASSIPGVGHQPQHF
TGTGCCAGTAGTATACCAGGGGTCGGTCATCAGCCCCAGCATTTT
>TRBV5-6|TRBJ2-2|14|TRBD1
CASSLRQGIGELFF
TGTGCCAGCAGCCTCCGACAGGGGATCGGGGAGCTGTTTTTT
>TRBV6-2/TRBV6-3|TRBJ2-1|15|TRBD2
CASSYGGRIYNEQFF
TGTGCCAGCAGTTATGGCGGGAGAATCTACAATGAGCAGTTCTTC
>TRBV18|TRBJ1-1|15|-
CASSPRGQMNTEAFF
TGTGCCAGCTCACCGCGAGGCCAGATGAACACTGAAGCTTTCTTT
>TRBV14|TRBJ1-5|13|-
CASSQERDQPQHF
TGTGCCAGCAGCCAAGAACGCGATCAGCCCCAGCATTTT
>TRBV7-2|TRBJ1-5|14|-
CASSPSGHHQPQHF
TGTGCCAGCAGCCCCTCGGGACACCATCAGCCCCAGCATTTT